This TCR beta chain was documented in a study of memory CD4+ T cells and cytomegalovirus serostatus. The overall study: Of the healthy Belgian adults, fewer than 10 were CMV seropositive and 20 to 30 seronegative.

Looked up from germline, CDR1 is MGHRA and CDR2 is YSYEKL. This CDR3 comprises 19 residues. V gave up 3 bases and J gave up 0 bases; unmatched junction bases: 5. Regarding the study as a whole: The CMV-associated TCR signature appears largely within the CD4+ memory repertoire. Of more than 150 reported CMV TCRbeta sequences, under 70 were found in memory CD4+ repertoires.

The sort gate was single viable CD3+CD4+CD8-CD45RO+ cells for memory CD4+ T cells. Generated by immunoSEQ multiplex PCR, the TCRdb table keeps only in-frame clones and is missing some. Found here are some 54,000 clones, over 60% of them singletons; the top ten hold under 1.5%. About this clone: What it binds is unknown.

Sequences were obtained from memory CD4+ T cells from blood. The chain is built from TRBV4-1 and TRBJ2-2, with 15 bases lining up with TRBD2. The receptor's source is an adult in good health and CMV-seropositive. This chain's CDR3 is CASSQTGLAGGPNTGELFF. Here the CDR3 DNA reads TGCGCCAGCAGCCAGACCGGACTAGCGGGAGGGCCGAACACCGGGGAGCTGTTTTTT.